One and the same sample provided the 15 T cell receptor beta chains below, sequenced in a study of cytomegalovirus exposure and HLA in healthy donors (dated by TCRdb to the late 2010s). To prepare the library, the immunoSEQ multiplex PCR assay was applied. For the multiplex PCR, a mixture combining 60 forward primers for TCR Vbeta segments and 13 reverse primers for TCR Jbeta segments was used. Imported from immuneACCESS, the table was reduced by TCRdb to in-frame sequences with V and J called. These copies leave out some clones; in studies compared against another copy, an unresolved V gene accounts for under half, and the cause of the remainder is not known. The sample table contains about 120,000 clones; only one count was recorded for over 70% of them. The top ten clonotypes cover less than 3.5% of the sample. Sample: PBMCs. Receptor source: a middle-aged woman in good health and CMV-seropositive.

The CDR3 is CASSRSGEEQYF. The CDR3 nucleotides are TGTGCCAGCAGCAGGTCTGGGGAGGAGCAGTACTTC. The chain links TRBV6-5 to TRBJ2-7; the D gene is possibly TRBD2 (5 bases). The CDR3 has 12 residues. From germline, CDR1 is MNHEY and CDR2 SVGAGI. V was trimmed by 6 bases and J by 7 bases, leaving 13 bases between them.

This clone was counted a few times. The DNA for the CDR3 is TGTGCCAGCAGCGCACCGGGACAGGGTGTATATGGCTACACCTTC. Amino acid sequence: CASSAPGQGVYGYTF. The chain joins TRBV11-2 to TRBJ1-2; 9 bases map to TRBD1. The junction had 9 bases not matched to a gene; V was cut back by 5 bases and J by 5 bases. The germline CDR1 and CDR2 sequences are SGHAT and FQNNGV. CDR3 length: 15 amino acids. Drawing the rest from reference TRBV11-2 and TRBJ1-2, the complete variable domain is EAGVAQSPRYKIIEKRQSVAFWCNPISGHATLYWYQQILGQGPKLLIQFQNNGVVDDSQLPKDRFSAERLKGVDSTLKIQPAKLEDSAVYLCASSAPGQGVYGYTFGSGTRLTVV.

The chain has TRBV7-2 and TRBJ1-2, with TRBD1 matching 11 bases. Germline CDR1 SGHTA, CDR2 FQGNSA. The CDR3 runs to 15 residues. Trimming at V came to 0 bases and at J to 6 bases, leaving 3 bases not matched to a gene. The CDR3 region has the DNA TGTGCCAGCAGCTTAGCGGACAGGGGGCTACATGGCTACACCTTC. Protein: CASSLADRGLHGYTF.

This clone was counted a few times. The chain couples TRBV11-2 to TRBJ2-3; the D gene is possibly TRBD1 (6 bases). The V end lost 4 bases, the J end lost 3 bases, and 14 bases lay between the germline ends. Germline CDR1 and CDR2: SGHAT and FQNNGV. CDR3 size: 15 residues. This CDR3 is CASSSTGTKTDTQYF. The DNA of the CDR3 is TGTGCCAGCAGCTCCACAGGGACAAAGACAGATACGCAGTATTTT.

V gene TRBV27 combines with J gene TRBJ2-5, with 8 nucleotides matching TRBD1. Per the germline V gene, CDR1 is MNHEY and CDR2 is SMNVEV (reference sequence). After removal of 3 bases from V and 1 base from J, the junction contained 4 bases not matched to a gene. The CDR3 has 15 amino acids. CDR3 coding DNA: TGTGCCAGCAGTTTCAATGGACAGGGCCAAGAGACCCAGTACTTC. Translated: CASSFNGQGQETQYF.

The rearrangement joins TRBV6-1 to TRBJ2-2; TRBD2 agrees at 9 bases. The CDR3 covers 20 residues. From germline, CDR1 is MNHNS and CDR2 SASEGT. The V segment lost 0 bases and the J segment 0 bases; nucleotides outside the gene matches: 11. CDR3 amino acids: CASSEARDRTSVTNTGELFF. As DNA, the CDR3 is TGTGCCAGCAGTGAAGCGAGGGATCGGACTAGCGTCACGAACACCGGGGAGCTGTTTTTT.

The chain is built from TRBV7-9 and TRBJ1-1, with D possibly being TRBD1 (5 bases). This CDR3 comprises 13 residues. Trimming took 3 bases from V and 11 from J, leaving 16 bases between them. CDR1 SEHNR and CDR2 FQNEAQ come from the germline V gene (reference sequence). The CDR3 sequence is CASSFDGPRGAFF. CDR3 bases: TGTGCCAGCAGCTTCGACGGGCCAAGGGGCGCTTTCTTT.

The chain joins TRBV10-3 to TRBJ1-5, with TRBD1 matching over 7 bases. This CDR3 comprises 16 residues. V trimming: 3 bases; J trimming: 4 bases; junction bases outside the gene matches: 9. Germline V gene data show CDR1 as ENHRY and CDR2 as SYGVKD. As DNA, the CDR3 is TGTGCCATCAGTGACACAGGGGATCCCAGGAATCAGCCCCAGCATTTT. It yields the protein CAISDTGDPRNQPQHF.

This sequence joins TRBV6-1 and TRBJ1-2; D unclear. The CDR3 spans 13 residues. From germline, CDR1 is MNHNS and CDR2 SASEGT. The V and J ends lost 3 bases and 4 bases respectively, with 9 bases between them. CDR3 protein: CASSEAGFYGYTF. The DNA for the CDR3 is TGTGCCAGCAGTGAGGCAGGCTTCTATGGCTACACCTTC.

This chain uses TRBV30 with TRBJ1-3; TRBD1 aligns across 7 bases. The V gene end was trimmed by 5 bases and the J gene end by 0 bases; junction bases not matched to a gene: 10. Germline V gene data show CDR1 as GTSNPN and CDR2 as SVGIG (reference sequence). The CDR3 length is 16 residues. CDR3 sequence: CAWGETGKSSGNTIYF. CDR3 sequence (DNA): TGTGCCTGGGGTGAGACAGGGAAGAGCTCTGGAAACACCATATATTTT.

This sequence joins TRBV30 and TRBJ1-4; 7 positions match TRBD1. The CDR3 length is 16 residues. The J segment lost 7 bases and the V segment lost 1 base, leaving 12 bases of the junction unmatched. Germline V lookup: CDR1 GTSNPN, CDR2 SVGIG (reference sequence). The CDR3 DNA follows: TGTGCCTGGAGTGACCCCCTCGACAGGGCGGCTGAAAAACTGTTTTTT. Translated, it gives CAWSDPLDRAAEKLFF.

This rearrangement joins TRBV10-3 to TRBJ2-1; 10 nucleotides line up with TRBD2. Trimming took 6 bases from V and 2 from J; bases not matched to a gene: 4. This CDR3 is 15 amino acids long. In germline, CDR1 is ENHRY, CDR2 SYGVKD. CDR3 coding DNA: TGTGCCATCAGCAGCGGGGGGGAGGCCTACAATGAGCAGTTCTTC. This translates into CAISSGGEAYNEQFF.

The chain joins TRBV4-1 to TRBJ2-5; 7 bases agree with TRBD1. Trimming took 0 bases from V and 2 from J; bases not matched to a gene: 9. The CDR3 has 17 residues. Per germline, CDR1 MGHRA and CDR2 YSYEKL. As DNA, the CDR3 is TGCGCCAGCAGCCAAGATGTTGGGACAGAGAGACAAGAGACCCAGTACTTC. This codes for CASSQDVGTERQETQYF.

This rearrangement joins TRBV5-1 to TRBJ2-7; 13 bases are a match to TRBD2. The CDR3 runs 19 residues. Germline CDR1 SGHRS, CDR2 YFSETQ. V shed 6 bases and J 4 bases; nucleotides not matched to a gene: 19. The CDR3 nucleotides are TGCGCCAGCACGTTCCTCTCAACTAGCGGGAGGGCCGGTAGATACGAGCAGTACTTC. It codes for CASTFLSTSGRAGRYEQYF.

This rearrangement joins TRBV4-2 to TRBJ1-2; tentative D call: TRBD1 (6 bases). Germline CDR1 reads LGHNA; CDR2 reads YNFKEQ. V dropped 0 bases and J dropped 4 bases, with 15 bases sitting between them. This CDR3 is 16 amino acids long. CDR3 DNA: TGTGCCAGCAGCCAAGATCTGGACAGCCTAACCTATGGCTACACCTTC. Encoded protein: CASSQDLDSLTYGYTF.